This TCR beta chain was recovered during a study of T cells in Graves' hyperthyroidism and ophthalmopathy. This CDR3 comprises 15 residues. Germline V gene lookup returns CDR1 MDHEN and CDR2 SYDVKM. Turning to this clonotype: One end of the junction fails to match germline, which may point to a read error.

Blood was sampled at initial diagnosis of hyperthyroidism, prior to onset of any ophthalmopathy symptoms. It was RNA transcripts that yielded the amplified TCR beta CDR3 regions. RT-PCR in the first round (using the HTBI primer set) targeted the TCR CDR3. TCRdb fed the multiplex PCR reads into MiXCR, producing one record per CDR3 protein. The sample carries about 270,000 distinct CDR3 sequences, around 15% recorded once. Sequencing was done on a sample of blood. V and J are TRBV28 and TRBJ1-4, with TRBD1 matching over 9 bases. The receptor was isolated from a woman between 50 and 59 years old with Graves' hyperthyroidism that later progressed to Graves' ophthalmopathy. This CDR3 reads CATSDGRTGDEKLFF. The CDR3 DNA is TGTGCCACCAGTGATGGGAGGACAGGGGATGAAAAACTGTTTTTT. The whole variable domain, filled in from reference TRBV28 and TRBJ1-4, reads DVKVTQSSRYLVKRTGEKVFLECVQDMDHENMFWYRQDPGLGLRLIYFSYDVKMKEKGDIPEGYSVSREKKERFSLILESASTNQTSMYLCATSDGRTGDEKLFFGSGTQLSVL.